The 9 T cell receptor beta chains listed next were all sequenced from one sample in a study of human T cells and chemical hapten exposure. In TCRdb, the RACE reads were re-called with MiXCR into one record per CDR3 protein. The sample has nearly 80,000 distinct CDR3 sequences, about 9.4% seen once; the top ten hold around 1.3%. Specified time point: patch test 1, 2 weeks after DPC sensitization. The treatment is: therapeutic diphenylcyclopropenone sensitization with weekly scalp DPC. The sequencing used whole blood, collected in connection with sensitization to the hapten diphenylcyclopropenone (DPC). These receptors were obtained from a woman in her forties or fifties with alopecia areata. Some clones in this sample may be carry-over from other donors' samples.

The table lists this clonotype with many counts. V gene TRBV7-2 combines with J gene TRBJ2-7; 8 positions match TRBD2. After removal of 1 base from V and 4 bases from J, the junction contained 6 bases not matched to a gene. Germline V gene sequence: CDR1 SGHTA, CDR2 FQGNSA. The length of the CDR3 is 15 residues. CDR3 coding DNA: TGTGCCAGCAGCTTAGGCGGGACTAGGAAATACGAGCAGTACTTC. Amino acid sequence: CASSLGGTRKYEQYF.

This clonotype was seen ten or more times. V is TRBV20-1 and J is TRBJ1-3; D is unclear. The CDR3 contains 13 residues. The germline V and J ends were trimmed by 5 bases and 1 base, with 9 bases remaining between them. Germline CDR1 DFQATT, CDR2 SNEGSKA (reference sequence). In nucleotides, the CDR3 is TGCAGTGCTCCGGAGGTTTCTGGAAACACCATATATTTT. This codes for CSAPEVSGNTIYF.

This clonotype was observed a handful of times. V and J are TRBV28 and TRBJ1-5, with D uncertain. CDR3 length: 15 amino acids. V gave up 2 bases and J gave up 6 bases, with 14 bases separating them. Germline V gives CDR1 MDHEN, CDR2 SYDVKM. CDR3 in DNA: TGTGCCAGCAGTTTAACGTCGGCCAGCGGTCAGCCCCAGCATTTT. Translation: CASSLTSASGQPQHF.

This chain uses TRBV30 with TRBJ1-5, with D unresolved. The V gene lost 3 bases and the J gene lost 7 bases, with 13 bases spanning the gap. The CDR3 has 13 residues. CDR1 GTSNPN and CDR2 SVGIG come from the germline V gene (reference sequence). The CDR3 nucleotides read TGTGCCTGGAGCCCAAGGGCGTCCCAGCCCCAGCATTTT. It specifies CAWSPRASQPQHF.

The chain joins TRBV11-2 to TRBJ2-5; 10 nucleotides match TRBD2. V lost 4 bases, J lost 5 bases, and 10 bases stayed unmatched. Germline CDR1 reads SGHAT; CDR2 reads FQNNGV. This CDR3 is built from 16 residues. The CDR3 region is CASSSAGSGRMETQYF. The CDR3 region has the DNA TGTGCCAGCAGCTCAGCGGGTAGCGGGAGGATGGAGACCCAGTACTTC.

The chain carries TRBV13 and TRBJ2-2, with 8 bases matching TRBD1. The length of the CDR3 is 17 residues. V lost 5 bases to trimming and J lost 7 bases; unmatched junction nucleotides: 15. The germline V gene encodes CDR1 PRHDT and CDR2 FYEKMQ (reference sequence). The CDR3 protein is CASSTRQGRRSGGELFF. For the CDR3, the DNA is TGTGCCAGCAGCACGCGACAGGGGAGGCGTTCCGGCGGGGAGCTGTTTTTT.

This clonotype was seen many times. CDR3 sequence reads: CASSLGGPGYNEQFF. The CDR3 DNA reads TGTGCCAGCAGCTTGGGAGGACCTGGCTACAATGAGCAGTTCTTC. The rearrangement uses TRBV5-4 and TRBJ2-1; D not certain. The V and J ends lost 0 bases and 3 bases respectively, with 10 bases between them. Looked up from germline, CDR1 is SGHNT and CDR2 is YYREEE (reference sequence). The CDR3 is 15 amino acids.

This chain joins TRBV3-1 and TRBJ2-1; D is ambiguous. The CDR3 is made up of 13 amino acids. V was clipped by 0 bases and J by 4 bases, with 4 bases between them. The germline CDR1 and CDR2 sequences are LGHDT and YNNKEL (reference sequence). Here the CDR3 DNA reads TGTGCCAGCAGCCAAGAGGTGTACAATGAGCAGTTCTTC. It codes for CASSQEVYNEQFF.

This clonotype was seen ten or more times. The rearrangement links TRBV7-2 to TRBJ2-2; D is unclear. Trimming took off 2 bases at V and 2 bases at J, with 12 bases between the two ends. The length of the CDR3 is 16 residues. Germline V gene sequence: CDR1 SGHTA, CDR2 FQGNSA. As DNA, the CDR3 is TGTGCCAGCAGCTTAAGGCCCCGGGTAAACACCGGGGAGCTGTTTTTT. Translated: CASSLRPRVNTGELFF.